This is a list of T cell receptor beta chains from one sample in a study of neurological immune-mediated disorders. TCRdb reprocessed the 5' RACE reads with MiXCR, giving one entry per CDR3 protein. The repertoire holds around 18,000 distinct CDR3 sequences, with 27% as singletons. Sequenced input: PBMCs. The receptors here all came from a man aged 50-60 years with HTLV-1-associated myelopathy (HAM/TSP). CDR3s include the opening cysteine and the closing phenylalanine or tryptophan. Each record gives: D gene, clone size, V gene, J gene, CDR3 DNA, CDR3 protein. The D gene is left open where the match is weak. The size field is filled for only some rows; it gives once, few, many or a size class.

TRBD2	few	TRBV11-2	TRBJ2-2	TGTGCCAGCAGTAGACTAGCGGGGGGGACCGGGGAGCTGTTTTTT	CASSRLAGGTGELFF
-	few	TRBV2	TRBJ2-3	TGTGCCAGAGGGGGGGAGATCACAGATACGCAGTATTTT	CARGGEITDTQYF
-	few	TRBV5-1	TRBJ2-3	TGCGCCAGCAGCTTGTCGGTGGGGGGACACACAGATACGCAGTATTTT	CASSLSVGGHTDTQYF
-	-	TRBV20-1	TRBJ2-7	TGCAGTGCTAGTCAGGACTACGAGCAGTACTTC	CSASQDYEQYF
-	-	TRBV29-1	TRBJ2-7	TGCAGCGTTGAAGGAAGCTCCTACGAGCAGTACTTC	CSVEGSSYEQYF
TRBD2	many	TRBV6-1	TRBJ2-5	TGTGCCAGCAGTGAACTAGCGGGGGGGCCAGAGACCCAGTACTTC	CASSELAGGPETQYF
-	-	TRBV7-7	TRBJ1-2	TGTGCTAGCAGCTTCAGGGTTGTTAACTATGGCTACACCTTC	CASSFRVVNYGYTF
-	medium-sized	TRBV27	TRBJ1-2	TGTGCCAGCAGTTTGGGTAGAGGGAACTATGGCTACACCTTC	CASSLGRGNYGYTF
-	few	TRBV4-2	TRBJ2-1	TGTGCCAGCAGCCCTGGACAGTACAATGAGCAGTTCTTC	CASSPGQYNEQFF
TRBD1	few	TRBV6-7	TRBJ2-7	TGTGCCAGCAGTTATTCCGAACAGGGGTCTGACTCCTACGAGCAGTACTTC	CASSYSEQGSDSYEQYF
-	-	TRBV12-5	TRBJ2-2	TGTGCTAGTGGTTTAAGGACACACACCGGGGAGCTGTTTTTT	CASGLRTHTGELFF
-	few	TRBV20-1	TRBJ2-1	TGCAGTGCTAGAGATCGAGACGGAAACTACAATGAGCAGTTCTTC	CSARDRDGNYNEQFF
-	many	TRBV5-6	TRBJ2-5	TGTGCCAGCAGCGTAGACAGGACGGCGGAGACCCAGTACTTC	CASSVDRTAETQYF
-	few	TRBV10-2	TRBJ2-7	TGCGCCAGCAGTGAGTCGAAGTTCCCCGGACGATACGAGCAGTACTTC	CASSESKFPGRYEQYF
TRBD2	many	TRBV15	TRBJ2-7	TGTGCCACCAGCAGAGACCAAGCGGGGGGACGCGAGCAGTACTTC	CATSRDQAGGREQYF